This T cell receptor beta chain appears in the sequencing data of a study of OX40 agonist ivuxolimab in advanced cancers. Study as a whole: Those treated in dose escalation had hepatocellular carcinoma, melanoma, renal cell cancer or head and neck cancer.

Blood specimens came from baseline, cycle 4 day 1, and cycle 7 day 1. Using immunoSEQ multiplex PCR, the repertoire was profiled, and TCRdb retains in-frame clones only, with some absent. The sample consists of some 35,000 clones, less than 80% of them appearing once. Material: CD4+ or CD8+ T cells sorted from blood, obtained in a trial of the OX40 agonist ivuxolimab. The source is an adult with an advanced solid tumor such as melanoma, head and neck, liver or kidney cancer.

CDR3 sequence: CASTGTQGLNTEAFF. As DNA, the CDR3 is TGTGCCAGCACTGGGACTCAGGGACTCAACACTGAAGCTTTCTTT. V usage is TRBV6-5 and J usage is TRBJ1-1; perhaps TRBD1 as D (5 bases). With 7 bases removed from V and 2 bases from J, the gap between germline ends came to 17 bases. This CDR3 spans 15 amino acids. The germline V gene has CDR1 MNHEY and CDR2 SVGAGI.